This TCR beta chain was found in a study of T cell changes during pregnancy in multiple sclerosis (dated by TCRdb to about 2019). About the full investigation: The study examined how the T cell repertoire changed over the course of pregnancy in women with multiple sclerosis.

About this clone itself: The antigen it binds to is not known. No quality values exist for individual bases; no much larger clone is one base distant.

The library came from the immunoSEQ multiplex PCR assay. In TCRdb, the immuneACCESS table is reduced to in-frame sequences with V and J assigned. These tables do not hold every clone; where another copy was compared, an unresolved V gene accounts for under half, and the others remain unexplained. Here the sample has some 44,000 clones; roughly 92% occur a single time. The top ten hold roughly 0.52% of the sample. Germline trimming: 5 bases from V, 9 bases from J; junction bases outside gene matches: 10. The CDR3 sequence holds 15 residues, the cysteine and phenylalanine included. The retained sequence is limited to the CDR3, 45 bases, with the frame set at the first base. For CDR1 and CDR2, the germline V gene lists SGHVS and FNYEAQ.

The TCR was taken from a female donor with multiple sclerosis, enrolled in a pregnancy study. The rearranged chain carries TRBV7-6 and TRBJ2-1, and 10 junctional nucleotides match TRBD2. Sequencing was performed on CD4+ T cells from peripheral blood mononuclear cells, taken in the third trimester of pregnancy. The CDR3 protein sequence reads: CASSPFTSGIGEQFF. The nucleotides are TGTGCCAGCAGCCCGTTCACTAGCGGGATAGGTGAGCAGTTCTTC.